The 29 T cell receptor beta chains below come from one sample, sequenced in a study of blood T cell repertoires in COVID-19. The table came from immunoSEQ multiplex PCR; TCRdb's copy has only in-frame clones and leaves some out. Here the sample spans over 250,000 clones, 80% to 90% being singletons. What was sequenced was PBMCs or T cells enriched from blood (not recorded which). Receptors were obtained from a woman aged 18-30 years who had recovered from COVID-19.

The chain carries TRBV7-8 and TRBJ2-5, with a possible D match to TRBD1 (5 bases). Trimming shortened V by 2 bases and J by 4 bases, and 14 bases separated the two germline ends. This CDR3 contains 15 residues. CDR1 is SGHVS, CDR2 FQNEAQ, per germline. The CDR3 sequence: CASSLITKRGETQYF. CDR3 DNA sequence: TGTGCCAGCAGCTTAATTACAAAAAGGGGAGAGACCCAGTACTTC.

The chain uses TRBV10-3 and TRBJ1-4, with D uncertain. There are 13 residues in the CDR3. Germline V gives CDR1 ENHRY, CDR2 SYGVKD. V was shortened by 2 bases and J by 8 bases, with 9 bases between the two germline ends. The CDR3 DNA reads TGTGCCATCAGTGAGGCCGGGAGCGAAAAACTGTTTTTT. It yields the protein CAISEAGSEKLFF.

The V and J genes are TRBV27 and TRBJ2-2, with D possibly being TRBD2 (6 bases). The germline V and J ends were trimmed by 5 bases and 1 base, with 8 bases remaining between them. The V gene's germline CDR1 is MNHEY and CDR2 SMNVEV (reference sequence). CDR3 length: 14 residues. The CDR3 here is CASSNGGNTGELFF. DNA of the CDR3: TGTGCCAGCAGTAACGGGGGGAACACCGGGGAGCTGTTTTTT.

The chain recombines TRBV2 with TRBJ2-1; 11 bases line up with TRBD2. The V and J ends lost 2 bases and 4 bases, in that order; junction bases with no gene match: 1. CDR3 size: 15 residues. From germline, CDR1 is SNHLY and CDR2 FYNNEI. CDR3 DNA: TGTGCCAGCAGTGAACTAGCGGGGGGATACAATGAGCAGTTCTTC. This translates into CASSELAGGYNEQFF.

The chain couples TRBV29-1 to TRBJ2-2; a weak D match, TRBD1 (5 bases). Trimming shortened V by 4 bases and J by 5 bases, and 17 bases separated the two germline ends. Germline V CDR1 and CDR2: SQVTM, ANQGSEA. The CDR3 is 15 amino acids. The CDR3 DNA reads TGCAGCGTTGTTAAAGGGGTCTCAAATACCGGGGAGCTGTTTTTT. The encoded protein is CSVVKGVSNTGELFF.

The rearrangement uses TRBV5-1 and TRBJ2-7, with D maybe TRBD2 (5 bases). The CDR3 is made up of 16 amino acids. Trimming took off 4 bases at V and 1 base at J, with 18 bases between the two ends. Germline V lookup: CDR1 SGHRS, CDR2 YFSETQ. The CDR3 DNA reads as TGCGCCAGCAGCCCGGGTCTAGCAGGAGGATCCTACGAGCAGTACTTC. It codes for CASSPGLAGGSYEQYF.

There are a few counts of this clone. The chain couples TRBV4-1 to TRBJ2-3; 11 positions match TRBD2. The CDR3 totals 17 residues. The J segment lost 6 bases and the V segment lost 0 bases, leaving 8 bases of the junction unmatched. Germline V gene sequence: CDR1 MGHRA, CDR2 YSYEKL. This CDR3 reads CASSQDSSSGGRDTQYF. The CDR3, as DNA: TGCGCCAGCAGCCAAGACTCGTCTAGCGGGGGGAGGGATACGCAGTATTTT.

The chain has TRBV19 and TRBJ1-2, with no clear D. The CDR3 contains 12 residues. CDR1 LNHDA and CDR2 SQIVND come from the germline V gene (reference sequence). V was clipped by 4 bases and J by 2 bases, with 5 bases between them. CDR3 amino acids: CASSTENYGYTF. The CDR3 region has the DNA TGTGCCAGTAGTACGGAGAACTATGGCTACACCTTC.

V and J are TRBV6-5 and TRBJ1-2; 7 bases are a match to TRBD1. CDR1 is MNHEY and CDR2 is SVGAGI in the germline V gene. CDR3 length: 12 residues. V gave up 6 bases and J gave up 11 bases; unmatched junction bases: 9. This CDR3 reads CASSRDSTRYTF. CDR3 DNA sequence: TGTGCCAGCAGCAGGGACAGCACAAGGTACACCTTC.

This clone was seen a handful of times. This chain uses TRBV5-8 with TRBJ1-2; 7 nucleotides align to TRBD1. This CDR3 is built from 13 residues. Trimming cost V 4 bases and J 2 bases; bases outside gene matches: 2. The germline V gene has CDR1 SGHTS and CDR2 YDEGEE. The CDR3 DNA reads as TGTGCCAGCAGCCCGGACAGGAACTATGGCTACACCTTC. It encodes CASSPDRNYGYTF.

The chain couples TRBV27 to TRBJ1-1; maybe TRBD1 (6 bases). The CDR3 has 13 amino acids. The germline V gene encodes CDR1 MNHEY and CDR2 SMNVEV (reference sequence). V gave up 4 bases and J gave up 2 bases, with 8 bases separating them. The CDR3 coding sequence is TGTGCCAGCAGTTCCAGGGGTAACACTGAAGCTTTCTTT. As protein: CASSSRGNTEAFF.

The chain is built from TRBV4-2 and TRBJ1-6; D not certain. Germline values: CDR1 LGHNA, CDR2 YNFKEQ. Trimming left V 1 base short and J 8 bases short, with 3 bases between. The CDR3 is 12 residues long. The CDR3 DNA reads TGTGCCAGCAGCCAAGCGGATTCACCCCTCCACTTT. Its translation is CASSQADSPLHF.

This clone was seen a handful of times. The V and J genes are TRBV7-9 and TRBJ1-2; the D is unclear. The CDR3 runs to 16 residues. V lost 5 bases and J 6 bases, leaving 22 bases between the germline ends. CDR1 is SEHNR, CDR2 FQNEAQ, per germline (reference sequence). The CDR3 bases are TGTGCCAGCAGCGCTGAGGACGGATCCGCCGGGGATGGCTACACCTTC. It is translated as CASSAEDGSAGDGYTF. The full variable domain, with the rest looked up from reference TRBV7-9 and TRBJ1-2, is DTGVSQNPRHKITKRGQNVTFRCDPISEHNRLYWYRQTLGQGPEFLTYFQNEAQLEKSRLLSDRFSAERPKGSFSTLEIQRTEQGDSAMYLCASSAEDGSAGDGYTFGSGTRLTVV.

V usage is TRBV28 and J usage is TRBJ1-2; D not resolved. V was trimmed by 2 bases and J by 1 base, leaving 11 bases between them. The CDR3 contains 15 residues. In germline, CDR1 is MDHEN, CDR2 SYDVKM. The CDR3 is CASSLAESVNYGYTF. The CDR3 coding sequence is TGTGCCAGCAGTTTAGCGGAGTCGGTTAACTATGGCTACACCTTC.

V gene TRBV3-1 (or the pseudogene TRBV3-2) combines with J gene TRBJ2-1; the D is unclear. The CDR3 contains 14 residues. Germline V lookup: CDR1 LGHDT, CDR2 YNNKEL (reference sequence). Trimming shortened V by 2 bases and J by 6 bases, and 11 bases separated the two germline ends. CDR3 nucleotide sequence: TGTGCCAGCAGCCAATACTCTATTTCCAATGAGCAGTTCTTC. Translation: CASSQYSISNEQFF.

The rearrangement joins TRBV27 to TRBJ1-2, with 7 bases fitting TRBD1. The germline V gene encodes CDR1 MNHEY and CDR2 SMNVEV (reference sequence). The length of the CDR3 is 15 residues. The trim removed 4 bases at V and 4 bases at J, leaving 9 bases unmatched. CDR3 sequence reads: CASSSRDSLIYGYTF. The CDR3 DNA is TGTGCCAGCAGTTCCCGGGACAGTCTAATCTATGGCTACACCTTC.

The rearrangement uses TRBV7-8 and TRBJ1-2; 10 nucleotides align to TRBD1. Trimming at V came to 3 bases and at J to 6 bases, leaving 4 bases not matched to a gene. The CDR3 has 14 amino acids. Germline V CDR1 and CDR2: SGHVS, FQNEAQ. The CDR3 DNA reads TGTGCCAGCAGCTTCGGGACAGGGGTTGATGGCTACACCTTC. Translating it yields CASSFGTGVDGYTF.

This sequence joins TRBV29-1 and TRBJ1-2, with 8 nucleotides matching TRBD1. After removal of 3 bases from V and 6 bases from J, the junction contained 6 bases not matched to a gene. Germline CDR1 SQVTM, CDR2 ANQGSEA. This CDR3 comprises 13 residues. This chain's CDR3 is CSVDYQGANGYTF. The DNA of the CDR3 is TGCAGCGTTGATTACCAGGGGGCGAATGGCTACACCTTC. Drawing the rest from reference TRBV29-1 and TRBJ1-2, the complete variable domain is SAVISQKPSRDICQRGTSLTIQCQVDSQVTMMFWYRQQPGQSLTLIATANQGSEATYESGFVIDKFPISRPNLTFSTLTVSNMSPEDSSIYLCSVDYQGANGYTFGSGTRLTVV.

This rearrangement joins TRBV7-6 to TRBJ2-3, with D perhaps matching TRBD1 (5 bases). Trimming stripped 4 bases from V and 3 bases from J, with 5 bases between. Per germline, CDR1 SGHVS and CDR2 FNYEAQ. The CDR3 covers 12 residues. The CDR3 coding sequence is TGTGCCAGCAGCTCAGGGACAGATACGCAGTATTTT. It is translated as CASSSGTDTQYF.

This rearrangement joins TRBV5-1 to TRBJ2-3; 9 nucleotides match TRBD2. The trim removed 4 bases at V and 4 bases at J, leaving 7 bases unmatched. There are 15 residues in the CDR3. In germline, CDR1 is SGHRS, CDR2 YFSETQ. The CDR3 nucleotides read TGCGCCAGCAGCGGCGGGGGGGCTGTAGCAGATACGCAGTATTTT. Translating it yields CASSGGGAVADTQYF.

The rearrangement links TRBV6-6 to TRBJ1-1, with TRBD1 matching 8 bases. CDR3 length: 14 amino acids. Germline CDR1 and CDR2: MNHNY and SVGAGI (reference sequence). The junction had 9 bases not matched to a gene; V was cut back by 6 bases and J by 6 bases. The CDR3 spells CASSWTGLGAEAFF. The CDR3 DNA sequence: TGTGCCAGCAGCTGGACAGGGTTGGGGGCTGAAGCTTTCTTT.

The gene calls are TRBV29-1 and TRBJ1-1; 7 bases agree with TRBD1. CDR1 and CDR2 (germline): SQVTM, ANQGSEA. V was pared by 4 bases and J by 1 base, with 12 bases of the junction left unmatched. This CDR3 has 16 residues. The CDR3 sequence is CSVGGTEPSWNTEAFF. CDR3 DNA sequence: TGCAGCGTTGGAGGGACAGAACCATCTTGGAACACTGAAGCTTTCTTT.

The CDR3 nucleotides are TGTGCCAGCAGCTCCAACCGAGAGGCCCTCCACTTT. Its protein product is CASSSNREALHF. The chain uses TRBV4-2 and TRBJ1-6, with no clear D. The CDR3 extends over 12 amino acids. CDR1 and CDR2 from the germline V gene are LGHNA and YNFKEQ. Trimming pared 5 bases from V and 14 bases from J, leaving 13 bases between.

This chain links TRBV19 with TRBJ2-2; tentatively, D is TRBD2 (6 bases). Germline values: CDR1 LNHDA, CDR2 SQIVND (reference sequence). The V and J ends lost 5 bases and 4 bases respectively, with 8 bases between them. This CDR3 comprises 13 residues. The CDR3 nucleotides read TGTGCCAGTAGTTTGGGGGGCACCGGGGAGCTGTTTTTT. Its translation is CASSLGGTGELFF.

V usage is TRBV6-1 and J usage is TRBJ2-3; the D is unclear. The CDR3 loop spans 15 amino acids. Trimming left V 3 bases short and J 5 bases short, with 15 bases between. Germline V lookup: CDR1 MNHNS, CDR2 SASEGT. CDR3 in amino acids: CASSDRPPRQDTQYF. CDR3 bases: TGTGCCAGCAGTGATCGCCCGCCCAGACAAGATACGCAGTATTTT.

J is TRBJ1-2 and V is TRBV30, with D perhaps matching TRBD1 (5 bases). V lost 3 bases and J lost 2, with 10 bases in between. Germline V gene lookup returns CDR1 GTSNPN and CDR2 SVGIG (reference sequence). The CDR3 is 13 residues long. This CDR3 reads CAWRTAWNYGYTF. CDR3 DNA sequence: TGTGCCTGGAGGACAGCCTGGAACTATGGCTACACCTTC.

This chain links TRBV6-5 with TRBJ1-2, with 7 positions matching TRBD1. Per the germline V gene, CDR1 is MNHEY and CDR2 is SVGAGI. The CDR3 loop spans 13 amino acids. The V gene end was trimmed by 5 bases and the J gene end by 9 bases; junction bases not matched to a gene: 9. The CDR3 loop is CASSLGDRESYTF. The CDR3 region has the DNA TGTGCCAGCAGTCTAGGGGACAGAGAAAGCTACACCTTC.

This clone was seen a single time. The chain couples TRBV11-2 to TRBJ2-5, with D perhaps TRBD2 (5 bases). V lost 3 bases to trimming and J lost 0 bases, with 11 bases between them. CDR1 SGHAT and CDR2 FQNNGV come from the germline V gene. The CDR3 contains 15 residues. This CDR3 reads CASSLSPGDQETQYF. The CDR3, as DNA: TGTGCCAGCAGCTTGTCCCCCGGGGACCAAGAGACCCAGTACTTC.

The J gene is TRBJ1-2, the V gene TRBV7-2; D is possibly TRBD1 (5 bases). CDR3 length: 12 residues. The V gene's germline CDR1 is SGHTA and CDR2 FQGNSA. V was shortened by 3 bases and J by 7 bases, with 9 bases between the two germline ends. CDR3 DNA sequence: TGTGCCAGCAGCTTCCAGGGCGCTGGCTACACCTTC. The encoded protein is CASSFQGAGYTF.